Detailed here is one TCR beta chain. This clone was seen a handful of times. The target of this receptor is not known. Qualities for individual bases were not recorded, and no much larger clone is one base off. This record belongs to a study of shared clonotypes between healthy human individuals (dated by TCRdb to the early 2020s). Turning to the overall study: The cohort comprised a couple of women and a few men aged 18 to 49 years. Per donor, three plates each were used for CD4 naive and CD4 memory, two for CD8 naive, and one for CD8 memory. To estimate repertoire size and how much clonotypes are shared between individuals, the study performed deep sequencing of blood TCR repertoires from about 5 healthy adults. Different laboratories and diverse techniques were used to prepare libraries and sequence TCR repertoires, to increase sequencing depth and limit assay-specific biases. Per donor, leukapheresis produced somewhere between about 0.94 and 9 billion PBMCs.

The paper's findings and limits, for the study overall: The small number of donors limited the genetic and exposure-history diversity represented. Incomplete sequencing was indicated by rarefaction of sorted-subset datasets, despite the large sequencing depth. Sampling was restricted to blood, and TCR repertoires in tissues likely differ from the TCR repertoires found in blood. Across a handful of donors, around 5% of naive CD4, roughly 3.3% of naive CD8, about 2% of memory CD4, and under 0.45% of memory CD8 clonotypes were shared. Based on pairwise subsampling, the degree of clonotype sharing among donors was expected to be affected by sequencing depth. Compared with non-shared clonotypes, the clonotypes found in all four sorted-subset donors had higher generation probabilities. Larger estimated clonotype richness was generally found for naive subsets than for memory subsets.

Using the deep immunoSEQ assay, multiplex PCR amplified TCR CDR3 regions from genomic DNA. For each cell subset, the extracted genomic DNA was distributed evenly across all wells of several immunoSEQ 96-well plates, and each plate served as one replicate. For sorted subsets, approximately 210 ng genomic DNA, equal to some 28,000 T cell genomes, was loaded into each replicate PCR. Purified libraries were measured with a Qubit 3.0 fluorometer, size-checked on a Bioanalyzer 2100, and measured again with the KAPA Library Quantification kit. Every immunoSEQ 96-well plate was sequenced on a dedicated single-read 150-cycle Illumina NextSeq 550 flow cell. For the original study's pipeline: The immunoSEQ output contained only junctional sequences without quality scores, so filtering could not match that applied to full-length reads. Sequences were annotated with PyIR, a Python wrapper for IgBLAST v1.9, using IMGT germline references to assign V/J genes and CDR3. Reads with weak V/J assignments (E-value above 1e-6), missing CDR3, stop codons, out-of-frame junctions, or ambiguous translated residues were removed. V3J clonotypes were defined by identical inferred V gene, J gene, and CDR3 amino acid sequence. To compute the percentage overlap between repertoires, the number of shared unique clonotypes was divided by the size of the smaller repertoire. RTK rarefaction, the Chao1 estimator, and Recon v2.1 estimates of unobserved clonotypes were used to assess repertoire richness. Generation probabilities were computed with OLGA for all TCRbeta clonotypes obtained by the gDNA method from several donors. TCRdb carries this immuneACCESS record with in-frame sequences only. Its versions omit some clonotypes, under half of them owing to an unresolved V gene in the studies checked, with the rest unexplained. D and trimming were read from the DNA, whereas the V and J calls and clone size are those reported in that table. For this sample there are fewer than 850,000 clones; about two thirds appear just once. About 2% of the sample is taken by the ten largest.

Donors were healthy HIV-negative adults with no recently reported acute infections or vaccinations. Only Caucasian adults living in Nashville, Tennessee, USA were represented among the donors. Magnetic negative selection was used to enrich CD4+ T cells, after which naive cells were positively selected on CD45RA and the negative fraction became the memory subset. Blood was obtained by leukapheresis, after which PBMCs were separated by Ficoll-Histopaque density gradient centrifugation and cryopreserved in liquid nitrogen vapor phase. Analytical flow cytometry was used to check the purity and quantity of each magnetically sorted T cell population. Each sorted fraction had its genomic DNA isolated and then quantified by UV absorbance on a Nanodrop 2000c. The TCR comes from a woman younger than 45 in good health. The sample comprised memory CD4+ T cells sorted from blood. Explained via the paper, the cell subset or site label denotes: CD45RA-negative fraction.

CDR3 loop: CASSLFGQGVGQPQHF. At the DNA level, the sequence is TGTGCCAGCAGCTTATTTGGACAGGGGGTTGGTCAGCCCCAGCATTTT. This chain is built from TRBV7-9 and TRBJ1-5; TRBD1 lines up with 10 middle nucleotides. The CDR3, cysteine through phenylalanine, is 16 amino acids long. Only CDR3 DNA remains: 48 bases, in frame from the first base. Taken from the germline V gene (reference sequence), the CDR1 and CDR2 loops are SEHNR and FQNEAQ. Relative to germline, V is missing 2 bases and J is missing 6 bases, with 7 bases of the junction outside any gene match.